A selection of T cell receptor beta chains follows, all from one sample in a study of CD4 T cells in relation to SARS-CoV-2 and coronaviruses. Libraries were prepared by immunoSEQ multiplex PCR; TCRdb keeps only in-frame clonotypes and omits some of them. The sample includes about 65,000 clones, 85% to 90% of them seen just once. The sample was memory CD4+ T cells from PBMCs. The source is a human donor in good health. Each CDR3 is given with its conserved first and last residue. D genes are given only for firm matches. Size is stated for part of the rows, as once, few or many counts, or as a class when the clone is expanded.

j_gene,v_gene,abundance,d_gene,CDR3nt,CDR3aa
TRBJ2-7,TRBV7-6,NA,TRBD2,TGTGCCAGCAGCTTGAGGCCGGGACTAGTCGCCTACGAGCAGTACTTC,CASSLRPGLVAYEQYF
TRBJ1-2,TRBV18,NA,NA,TGTGCCAGCTCTGATAACTATGGCTACACCTTC,CASSDNYGYTF
TRBJ1-5,TRBV24-1,NA,NA,TGTGCCACCAGTGCCGCCAACAGCGGTCAGCCCCAGCATTTT,CATSAANSGQPQHF
TRBJ2-3,TRBV7-8,NA,NA,TGTGCCAGCAGCTCCGGGTATACGCAGTATTTT,CASSSGYTQYF
TRBJ1-5,TRBV2,few,NA,TGTGCCAGCACTAACGTGGGTCAGCCCCAGCATTTT,CASTNVGQPQHF
TRBJ2-7,TRBV18,NA,NA,TGTGCCAGCTCCGCACAGGCGGGCGAGCAGTACTTC,CASSAQAGEQYF
TRBJ2-2,TRBV5-4,NA,TRBD2,TGTGCCAGCAGCTTGGCGACTAGCGGCCTCACCGGGGAGCTGTTTTTT,CASSLATSGLTGELFF
TRBJ1-5,TRBV19,NA,NA,TGTGCCAGTAGTATATGGGCAGGGAATCAGCCCCAGCATTTT,CASSIWAGNQPQHF
TRBJ1-5,TRBV3-1/TRBV3-2,NA,NA,TGTGCCAGCAGCCAAGATCAGGCTCAGCCCCAGCATTTT,CASSQDQAQPQHF
TRBJ2-1,TRBV18,NA,NA,TGTGCCAGCTCAGCTGGGACGGTTACGGGCAATGAGCAGTTCTTC,CASSAGTVTGNEQFF
TRBJ2-2,TRBV7-2,NA,TRBD2,TGTGCCAGCAGCTCTTCTAGCGGGGGGACCGGGGAGCTGTTTTTT,CASSSSSGGTGELFF
TRBJ1-5,TRBV5-1,NA,NA,TGCGCCAGCAGCGGGGGGAACGAGGATCAGCCCCAGCATTTT,CASSGGNEDQPQHF
TRBJ1-3,TRBV30,NA,NA,TGTGCCTGGAGTATAAGCTCTGGAAACACCATATATTTT,CAWSISSGNTIYF
TRBJ1-5,TRBV27,NA,NA,TGTGCCAGCGTGCCCGGACACGATAGCAATCAGCCCCAGCATTTT,CASVPGHDSNQPQHF
TRBJ1-4,TRBV18,NA,NA,TGTGCCAGCTCACCAGGGGGCTTTGAAAAACTGTTTTTT,CASSPGGFEKLFF
TRBJ1-2,TRBV19,NA,NA,TGTGCCAGTAGTATTAACCCCAACTATGGCTACACCTTC,CASSINPNYGYTF
TRBJ2-1,TRBV11-2,NA,NA,TGTGCCAGCAGCCAAAGAACGGGGGGCAAAAATGAGCAGTTCTTC,CASSQRTGGKNEQFF
TRBJ1-3,TRBV24-1,NA,TRBD1,TGTGCCACCGAGAGTCAACCGGGACAGGGCGGCCCCTCTGGAAACACCATATATTTT,CATESQPGQGGPSGNTIYF
TRBJ2-2,TRBV10-3,NA,NA,TGTGCCATCAGTCAGGGTACCGGGGAGCTGTTTTTT,CAISQGTGELFF
TRBJ2-1,TRBV6-5,NA,TRBD1,TGTGCCAGCAGTAGGACAGGTGAGCAGTTCTTC,CASSRTGEQFF
TRBJ2-3,TRBV5-6,NA,NA,TGTGCCAGCAGCTCGAGCAGGGTATTTGCAGCAGATACGCAGTATTTT,CASSSSRVFAADTQYF
TRBJ2-1,TRBV19,NA,NA,TGTGCCAGTAGTATAGTCGGAATTGCCGGAGAGCAGTTCTTC,CASSIVGIAGEQFF
TRBJ2-5,TRBV10-2,NA,NA,TGCGCCAGCAGTGAGGCCCAGCTAGGAGAGACCCAGTACTTC,CASSEAQLGETQYF
TRBJ1-6,TRBV10-3,NA,NA,TGTGCCATCAGTGAGCAACGTTGGAAAGGACAGATGTCACCCCTCCACTTT,CAISEQRWKGQMSPLHF
TRBJ2-7,TRBV5-1,NA,TRBD1,TGCGCCAGCAGCTTGGGACAGGGCCCAGGCTCCTACGAGCAGTACTTC,CASSLGQGPGSYEQYF
TRBJ1-4,TRBV9,once,TRBD1,TGTGCCAGCAGCCAGGGACAGGGGAATGAAAAACTGTTTTTT,CASSQGQGNEKLFF
TRBJ2-7,TRBV7-3,few,TRBD1,TGTGCCAGCAGCCAGACCGGGACAGGAGGCTACGAGCAGTACTTC,CASSQTGTGGYEQYF
TRBJ2-3,TRBV9,NA,NA,TGTGCCAGCAGCGTAGATGGGGGGGCCTCAACGCAGTATTTT,CASSVDGGASTQYF
TRBJ2-7,TRBV7-6,NA,NA,TGTGCCAGCAGCTCAATCGGGGGGCTCGAGCAGTACTTC,CASSSIGGLEQYF
TRBJ2-7,TRBV7-2,once,NA,TGTGCCAGCCTTGGAGGGCCGAGCTCCTACGAGCAGTACTTC,CASLGGPSSYEQYF
TRBJ1-3,TRBV4-3,once,NA,TGCGCCAGCAGCCACGGGACGGGCTCTGGAAACACCATATATTTT,CASSHGTGSGNTIYF
TRBJ2-6,TRBV7-9,once,NA,TGTGCCAGCAGCTCCCTCCGCACTGGGGCCAACGTCCTGACTTTC,CASSSLRTGANVLTF
TRBJ2-5,TRBV24-1,NA,NA,TGTGCCACCAGTGATTTGCGGGCGGCTGGTTCCCAAGAGACCCAGTACTTC,CATSDLRAAGSQETQYF
TRBJ2-2,TRBV12-3/TRBV12-4,NA,NA,TGTGCCAGCAACTCATACACCGGGGAGCTGTTTTTT,CASNSYTGELFF
TRBJ2-7,TRBV27,NA,TRBD2,TGTGCCAGCAAGAATCTTGGGACTAGCGGGGGGAACTCCTACGAGCAGTACTTC,CASKNLGTSGGNSYEQYF
TRBJ2-7,TRBV5-1,NA,TRBD2,TGCGCCAGCAGCGCGGGACTAGCGGGAGTCGAGCAGTACTTC,CASSAGLAGVEQYF
TRBJ2-5,TRBV19,NA,TRBD1,TGTGCCAGTACCCAGGGACAGGGGGCGTACGAGACCCAGTACTTC,CASTQGQGAYETQYF
TRBJ2-3,TRBV18,NA,NA,TGTGCCAGCTCACCGGGCCTTACAGATACGCAGTATTTT,CASSPGLTDTQYF
TRBJ2-4,TRBV5-1,NA,TRBD1,TGCGCCAGCAGCTTGGGGTCTCTCGGGACAGAAAACATTCAGTACTTC,CASSLGSLGTENIQYF
TRBJ2-3,TRBV4-3,NA,NA,TGCGCCAGCAGCCAAGGGGTTAGCACAGATACGCAGTATTTT,CASSQGVSTDTQYF